This section outlines one T cell receptor beta chain sequence together with its context. Authors' processing steps: Nucleated cell number was recorded as an estimate derived from reference gene primer amplification. The repertoire was sequenced with immunoSEQ multiplex PCR; TCRdb's copy has only in-frame clones and lacks some. The V and J calls and clone size were taken over from that table, and D and trimming were inferred from the DNA. Found here are more than 35,000 clones, approximately 91% of them singletons; the top ten hold about 2%. These data come from a study of blood T cell repertoires in COVID-19. At the level of the study: Italy, Spain and the United States were the sources of the convalescent and acute COVID-19 samples. Sources were T cells, B-cell-depleted T cells, or PBMCs; the material itself was cDNA or gDNA.

Germline CDR1 reads SGHNT; CDR2 reads YYREEE (reference sequence). The CDR3 has 13 amino acids. Germline trimming cut 4 bases from V and 5 bases from J; bases unmatched to any gene: 4. This TCR was recovered from a human donor in a cohort sampled during active COVID-19. The sequenced sample consisted of peripheral blood. The chain is built from TRBV5-4 and TRBJ2-3; 7 positions match TRBD2. Here the CDR3 DNA reads TGTGCCAGCAGCACAGGACTAGGAGATACGCAGTATTTT. Its translation is CASSTGLGDTQYF. The full variable domain, in which reference TRBV5-4 and TRBJ2-3 provide the parts outside the CDR3, is ETGVTQSPTHLIKTRGQQVTLRCSSQSGHNTVSWYQQALGQGPQFIFQYYREEENGRGNFPPRFSGLQFPNYSSELNVNALELDDSALYLCASSTGLGDTQYFGPGTRLTVL.